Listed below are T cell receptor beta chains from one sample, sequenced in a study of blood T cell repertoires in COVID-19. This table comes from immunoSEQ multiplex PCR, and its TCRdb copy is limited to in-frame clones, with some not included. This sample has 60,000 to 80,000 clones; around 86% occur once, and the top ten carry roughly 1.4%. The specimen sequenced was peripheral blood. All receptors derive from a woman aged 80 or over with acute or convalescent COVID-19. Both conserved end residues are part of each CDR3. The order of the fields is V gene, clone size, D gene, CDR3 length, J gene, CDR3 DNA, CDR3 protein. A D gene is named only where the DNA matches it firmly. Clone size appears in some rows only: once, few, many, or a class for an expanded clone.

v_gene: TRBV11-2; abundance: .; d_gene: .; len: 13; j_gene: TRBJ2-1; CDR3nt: TGTGCCAGCAGCTTGGGACTCTACAATGAGCAGTTCTTC; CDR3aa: CASSLGLYNEQFF
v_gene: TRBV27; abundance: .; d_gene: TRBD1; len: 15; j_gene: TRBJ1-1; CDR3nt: TGTGCCAGCAGTCTTACCGGGACAGGGGCCACTGAAGCTTTCTTT; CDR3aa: CASSLTGTGATEAFF
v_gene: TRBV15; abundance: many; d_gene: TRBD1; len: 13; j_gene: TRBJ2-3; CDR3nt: TGTGCCACCAATCGTCAGGGGGAATATACGCAGTATTTT; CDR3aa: CATNRQGEYTQYF
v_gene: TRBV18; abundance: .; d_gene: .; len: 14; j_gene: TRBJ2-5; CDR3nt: TGTGCCAGCTCTAGTCGACGGGAGCAAGAGACCCAGTACTTC; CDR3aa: CASSSRREQETQYF
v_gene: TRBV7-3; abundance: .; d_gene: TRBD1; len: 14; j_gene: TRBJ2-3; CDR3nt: TGTGCCTCAGGACAGGGGTCTAGCACAGATACGCAGTATTTT; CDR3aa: CASGQGSSTDTQYF
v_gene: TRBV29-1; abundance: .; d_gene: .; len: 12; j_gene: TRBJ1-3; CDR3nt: TGCAGCGGGGCAGTAGAGAGAAACACCATATATTTT; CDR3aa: CSGAVERNTIYF
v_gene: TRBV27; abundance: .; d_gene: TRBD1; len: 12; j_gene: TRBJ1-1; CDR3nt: TGTGCCGCGAGACAGGGGAACACTGAAGCTTTCTTT; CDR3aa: CAARQGNTEAFF
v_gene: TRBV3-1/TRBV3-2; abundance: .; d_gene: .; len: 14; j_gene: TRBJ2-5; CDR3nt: TGTGCCAGCAGCCAAGGAGGGTATCAAGAGACCCAGTACTTC; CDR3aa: CASSQGGYQETQYF
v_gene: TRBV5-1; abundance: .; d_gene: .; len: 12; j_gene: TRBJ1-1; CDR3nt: TGCGCCAGCAGCGGGTCGGGGACTGAAGCTTTCTTT; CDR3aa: CASSGSGTEAFF
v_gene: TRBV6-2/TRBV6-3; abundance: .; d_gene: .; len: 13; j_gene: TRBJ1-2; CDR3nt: TGTGCCAGCAGTTACCAGGGGAACTATGGCTACACCTTC; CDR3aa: CASSYQGNYGYTF
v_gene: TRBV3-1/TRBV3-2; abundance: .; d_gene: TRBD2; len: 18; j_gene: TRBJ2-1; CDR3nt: TGTGCCAGCAGCCATTCTAGCGGGAGGGAAAGCTCCTACAATGAGCAGTTCTTC; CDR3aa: CASSHSSGRESSYNEQFF
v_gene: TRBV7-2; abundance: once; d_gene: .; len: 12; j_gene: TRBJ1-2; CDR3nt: TGTGCCAGCAGCCCCTCGCGGTATGGCTACACCTTC; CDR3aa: CASSPSRYGYTF
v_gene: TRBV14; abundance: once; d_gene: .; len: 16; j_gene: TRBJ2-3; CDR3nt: TGTGCCAGCAGCCAATGGGGTAGGGGGAGCACAGATACGCAGTATTTT; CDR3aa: CASSQWGRGSTDTQYF
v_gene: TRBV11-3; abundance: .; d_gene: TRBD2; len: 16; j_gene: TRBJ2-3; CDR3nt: TGTGCCAGCAGCGTTCGAATAGCGGGGGGCACAGATACGCAGTATTTT; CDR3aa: CASSVRIAGGTDTQYF
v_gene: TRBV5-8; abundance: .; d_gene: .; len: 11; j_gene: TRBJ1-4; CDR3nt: TGTGCCAGCAGCGCGAGGGGGGGGCTGTTTTTT; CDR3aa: CASSARGGLFF
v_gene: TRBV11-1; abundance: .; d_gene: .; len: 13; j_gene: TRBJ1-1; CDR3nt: TGTGCCAGCAGCTTTGAGGGTAGCACTGAAGCTTTCTTT; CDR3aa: CASSFEGSTEAFF
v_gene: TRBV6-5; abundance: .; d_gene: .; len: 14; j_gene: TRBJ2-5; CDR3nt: TGTGCCAGCAGTTACTTGACGGGGAAAGAGACCCAGTACTTC; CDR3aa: CASSYLTGKETQYF
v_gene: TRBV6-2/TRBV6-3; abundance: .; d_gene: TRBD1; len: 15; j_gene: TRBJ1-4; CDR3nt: TGTGCCAGCACCCCGGGGACAGGAGGAACCGAAAAACTGTTTTTT; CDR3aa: CASTPGTGGTEKLFF
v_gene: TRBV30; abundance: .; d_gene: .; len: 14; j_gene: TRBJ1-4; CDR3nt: TGTGCCTGGAGTCCTCTTGCAACTAATGAAAAACTGTTTTTT; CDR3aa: CAWSPLATNEKLFF
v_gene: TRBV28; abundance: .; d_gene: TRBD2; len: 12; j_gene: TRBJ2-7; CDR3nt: TGTGCCAGCAGACTAGCGGAGCGGGAGCAGTACTTC; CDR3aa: CASRLAEREQYF
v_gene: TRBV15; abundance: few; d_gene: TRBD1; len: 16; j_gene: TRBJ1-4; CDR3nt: TGTGCCACCAGCAGGGGACAGGGCGCAACTAATGAAAAACTGTTTTTT; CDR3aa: CATSRGQGATNEKLFF
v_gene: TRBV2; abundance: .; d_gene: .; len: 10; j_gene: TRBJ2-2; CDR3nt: TGTGCCAGCGCCTTTACTTGGCTGTTTTTT; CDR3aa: CASAFTWLFF
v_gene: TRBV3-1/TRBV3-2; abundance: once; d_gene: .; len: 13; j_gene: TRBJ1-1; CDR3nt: TGTGCCAGCAGCCAAGATTCGGGCCCGGGGGCTTTCTTT; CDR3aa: CASSQDSGPGAFF
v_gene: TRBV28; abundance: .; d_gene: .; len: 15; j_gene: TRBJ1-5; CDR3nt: TGTGCCAGCGCAACAGGGTCGGGTAGCAATCAGCCCCAGCATTTT; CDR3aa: CASATGSGSNQPQHF
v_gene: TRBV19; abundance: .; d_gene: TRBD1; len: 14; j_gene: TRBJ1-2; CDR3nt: TGTGCCAGTAGCGGACAGGGACACAACTATGGCTACACCTTC; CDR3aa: CASSGQGHNYGYTF
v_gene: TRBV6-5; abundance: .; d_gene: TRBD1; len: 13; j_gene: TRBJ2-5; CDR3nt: TGTGCCAGCAGTTCCGGGACAGGGGGGACCCAGTACTTC; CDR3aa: CASSSGTGGTQYF
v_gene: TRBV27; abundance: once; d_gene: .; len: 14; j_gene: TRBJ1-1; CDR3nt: TGTGCCAGCAGTTTATCTGTGCACTCGGGGAAAGCTTTCTTT; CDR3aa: CASSLSVHSGKAFF
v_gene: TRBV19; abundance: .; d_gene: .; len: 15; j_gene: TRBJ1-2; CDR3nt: TGTGCCAGTAGTATCCCGCACAGGGTAATCTATGGCTACACCTTC; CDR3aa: CASSIPHRVIYGYTF
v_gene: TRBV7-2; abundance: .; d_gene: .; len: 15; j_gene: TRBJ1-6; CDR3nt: TGTGCCAGCAGCTTGGCAGGGAACTATAATTCACCCCTCCACTTT; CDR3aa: CASSLAGNYNSPLHF
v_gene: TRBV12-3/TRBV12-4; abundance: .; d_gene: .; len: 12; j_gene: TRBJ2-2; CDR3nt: TGTGCCAGCAGCCTCAACACCGGGGAGCTGTTTTTT; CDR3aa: CASSLNTGELFF
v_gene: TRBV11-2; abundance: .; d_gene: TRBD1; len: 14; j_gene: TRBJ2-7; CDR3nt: TGTGCCAGCAGCCGGGACAGGGGAAATCGCGAGCAGTACTTC; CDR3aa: CASSRDRGNREQYF
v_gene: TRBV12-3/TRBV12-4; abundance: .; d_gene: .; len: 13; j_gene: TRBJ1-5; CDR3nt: TGTGCCAGCGACCGGGGGAGCAATCAGCCCCAGCATTTT; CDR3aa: CASDRGSNQPQHF
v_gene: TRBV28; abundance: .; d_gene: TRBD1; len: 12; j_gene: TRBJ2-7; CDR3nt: TGTGCCAGCACCACAGGGGGCGGCGAGCAGTACTTC; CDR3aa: CASTTGGGEQYF
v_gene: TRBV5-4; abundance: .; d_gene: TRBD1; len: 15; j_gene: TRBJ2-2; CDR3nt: TGTGCCAGCAGCTCTAATTACAGGGGAGCCGGGGAGCTGTTTTTT; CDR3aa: CASSSNYRGAGELFF
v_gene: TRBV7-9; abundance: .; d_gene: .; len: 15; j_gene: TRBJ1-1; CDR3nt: TGTGCCAGCAGCTTAGCTGGGGCAGGGCGGGGTAAAGCTTTCTTT; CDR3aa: CASSLAGAGRGKAFF
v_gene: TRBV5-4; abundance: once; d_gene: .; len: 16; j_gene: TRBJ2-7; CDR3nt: TGTGCCAGCAGCCCAGGGGCGAGGGGGAGGGGCCACGAGCAGTACTTC; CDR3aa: CASSPGARGRGHEQYF
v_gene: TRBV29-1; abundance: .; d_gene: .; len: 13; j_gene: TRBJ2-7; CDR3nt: TGCAGCGTCAAGAGGGACAACTCCTACGAGCAGTACTTC; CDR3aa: CSVKRDNSYEQYF
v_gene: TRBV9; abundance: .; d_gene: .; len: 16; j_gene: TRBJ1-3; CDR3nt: TGTGCCAGCAGCGTGGGCCAGTCAAGCTCTGGAAACACCATATATTTT; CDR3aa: CASSVGQSSSGNTIYF
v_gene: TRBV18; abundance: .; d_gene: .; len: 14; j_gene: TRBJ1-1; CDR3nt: TGTGCCAGCTCACCTCTCGCACAGGACCCTAAAGCTTTCTTT; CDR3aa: CASSPLAQDPKAFF
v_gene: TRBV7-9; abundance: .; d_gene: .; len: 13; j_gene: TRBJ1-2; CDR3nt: TGTGCCAGCAGCCAGGGCGGGGGCTATGGCTACACCTTC; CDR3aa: CASSQGGGYGYTF
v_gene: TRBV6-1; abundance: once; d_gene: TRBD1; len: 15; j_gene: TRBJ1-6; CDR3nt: TGTGCCAGCAGTGAATGGGGGACAGGTAATTCACCCCTCCACTTT; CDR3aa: CASSEWGTGNSPLHF
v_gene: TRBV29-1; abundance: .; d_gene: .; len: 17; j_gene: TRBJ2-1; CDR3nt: TGCAGCGTTCTTTCGTTGTTGGGCCAAAACTCCTACAATGAGCAGTTCTTC; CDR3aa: CSVLSLLGQNSYNEQFF
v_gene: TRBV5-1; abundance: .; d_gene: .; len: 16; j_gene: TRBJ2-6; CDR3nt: TGCGCCAGCAGCTTGGGAGGGCTCTCTGGGGCCAACGTCCTGACTTTC; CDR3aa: CASSLGGLSGANVLTF
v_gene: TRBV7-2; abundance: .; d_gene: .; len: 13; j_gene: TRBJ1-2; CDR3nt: TGTGCCAGCAGCTTTACAGGGTCGGATGGCTACACCTTC; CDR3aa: CASSFTGSDGYTF
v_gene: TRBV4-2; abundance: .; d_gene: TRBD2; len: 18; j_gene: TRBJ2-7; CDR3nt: TGTGCCAGCAGCCAAGTTAGGGCTAGCGGGGGGCGCTCCTACGAGCAGTACTTC; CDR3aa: CASSQVRASGGRSYEQYF
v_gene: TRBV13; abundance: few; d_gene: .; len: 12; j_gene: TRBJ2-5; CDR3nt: TGTGCCAGCAGCCGCTACGGGGAGACCCAGTACTTC; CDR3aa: CASSRYGETQYF
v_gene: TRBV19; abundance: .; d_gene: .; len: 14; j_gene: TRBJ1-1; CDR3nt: TGTGCCAGTAGTCACCGAGTGGGGGGCACTGAAGCTTTCTTT; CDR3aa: CASSHRVGGTEAFF
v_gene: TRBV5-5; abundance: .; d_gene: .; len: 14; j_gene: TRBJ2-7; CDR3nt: TGTGCCAGCAGCTTGGGGGGGCAGTCATACGAGCAGTACTTC; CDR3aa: CASSLGGQSYEQYF
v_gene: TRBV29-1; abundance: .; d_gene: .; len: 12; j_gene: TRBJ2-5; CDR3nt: TGCAGCGTTATTTCCACACAAGAGACCCAGTACTTC; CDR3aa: CSVISTQETQYF
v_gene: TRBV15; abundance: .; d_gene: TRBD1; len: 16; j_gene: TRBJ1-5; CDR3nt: TGTGCCACCAGCAGAGGGACAGGGGTGGGGTACCAGCCCCAGCATTTT; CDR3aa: CATSRGTGVGYQPQHF
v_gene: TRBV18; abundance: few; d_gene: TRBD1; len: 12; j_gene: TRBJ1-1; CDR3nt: TGTGCCAGCTCAAGACAGGGCACTGAAGCTTTCTTT; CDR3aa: CASSRQGTEAFF
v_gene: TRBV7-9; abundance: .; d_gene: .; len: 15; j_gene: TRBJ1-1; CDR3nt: TGTGCCAGCAGCCCCGGCCCGGCGGCGGGGACTGAAGCTTTCTTT; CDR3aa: CASSPGPAAGTEAFF
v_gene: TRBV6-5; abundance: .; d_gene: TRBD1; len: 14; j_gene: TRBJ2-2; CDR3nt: TGTGCCAGCACTAGGGACAGGGTAACCGGGGAGCTGTTTTTT; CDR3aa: CASTRDRVTGELFF
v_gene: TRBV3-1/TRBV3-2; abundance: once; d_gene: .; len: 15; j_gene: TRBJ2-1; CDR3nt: TGTGCCAGCAGCCAAGGTGCAGGGTTTTACAATGAGCAGTTCTTC; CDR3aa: CASSQGAGFYNEQFF
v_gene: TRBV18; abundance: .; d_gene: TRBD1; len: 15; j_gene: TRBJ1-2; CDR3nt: TGTGCCAGCTCACCACCGGGACAGGGACAAGGGAGCTACACCTTC; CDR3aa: CASSPPGQGQGSYTF
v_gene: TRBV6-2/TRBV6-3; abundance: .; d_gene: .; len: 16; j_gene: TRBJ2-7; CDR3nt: TGTGCCAGCAGTTACCATGGAGGGGTGACCTCCTACGAGCAGTACTTC; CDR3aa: CASSYHGGVTSYEQYF
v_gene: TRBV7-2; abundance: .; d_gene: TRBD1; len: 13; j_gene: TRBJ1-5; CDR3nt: TGTGCCAGCAGCCCAGACAGGGCCCAGCCCCAGCATTTT; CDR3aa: CASSPDRAQPQHF
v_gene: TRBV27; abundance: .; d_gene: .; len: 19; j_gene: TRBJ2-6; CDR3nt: TGTGCCAGCAGTCCACCCCGGGGGGCTCTCCCCTCTGGGGCCAACGTCCTGACTTTC; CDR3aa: CASSPPRGALPSGANVLTF
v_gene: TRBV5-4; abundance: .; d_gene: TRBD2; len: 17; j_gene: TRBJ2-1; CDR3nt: TGTGCCAGCAGCATGAACGAACTAGCGGATTTTTACAATGAGCAGTTCTTC; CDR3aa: CASSMNELADFYNEQFF